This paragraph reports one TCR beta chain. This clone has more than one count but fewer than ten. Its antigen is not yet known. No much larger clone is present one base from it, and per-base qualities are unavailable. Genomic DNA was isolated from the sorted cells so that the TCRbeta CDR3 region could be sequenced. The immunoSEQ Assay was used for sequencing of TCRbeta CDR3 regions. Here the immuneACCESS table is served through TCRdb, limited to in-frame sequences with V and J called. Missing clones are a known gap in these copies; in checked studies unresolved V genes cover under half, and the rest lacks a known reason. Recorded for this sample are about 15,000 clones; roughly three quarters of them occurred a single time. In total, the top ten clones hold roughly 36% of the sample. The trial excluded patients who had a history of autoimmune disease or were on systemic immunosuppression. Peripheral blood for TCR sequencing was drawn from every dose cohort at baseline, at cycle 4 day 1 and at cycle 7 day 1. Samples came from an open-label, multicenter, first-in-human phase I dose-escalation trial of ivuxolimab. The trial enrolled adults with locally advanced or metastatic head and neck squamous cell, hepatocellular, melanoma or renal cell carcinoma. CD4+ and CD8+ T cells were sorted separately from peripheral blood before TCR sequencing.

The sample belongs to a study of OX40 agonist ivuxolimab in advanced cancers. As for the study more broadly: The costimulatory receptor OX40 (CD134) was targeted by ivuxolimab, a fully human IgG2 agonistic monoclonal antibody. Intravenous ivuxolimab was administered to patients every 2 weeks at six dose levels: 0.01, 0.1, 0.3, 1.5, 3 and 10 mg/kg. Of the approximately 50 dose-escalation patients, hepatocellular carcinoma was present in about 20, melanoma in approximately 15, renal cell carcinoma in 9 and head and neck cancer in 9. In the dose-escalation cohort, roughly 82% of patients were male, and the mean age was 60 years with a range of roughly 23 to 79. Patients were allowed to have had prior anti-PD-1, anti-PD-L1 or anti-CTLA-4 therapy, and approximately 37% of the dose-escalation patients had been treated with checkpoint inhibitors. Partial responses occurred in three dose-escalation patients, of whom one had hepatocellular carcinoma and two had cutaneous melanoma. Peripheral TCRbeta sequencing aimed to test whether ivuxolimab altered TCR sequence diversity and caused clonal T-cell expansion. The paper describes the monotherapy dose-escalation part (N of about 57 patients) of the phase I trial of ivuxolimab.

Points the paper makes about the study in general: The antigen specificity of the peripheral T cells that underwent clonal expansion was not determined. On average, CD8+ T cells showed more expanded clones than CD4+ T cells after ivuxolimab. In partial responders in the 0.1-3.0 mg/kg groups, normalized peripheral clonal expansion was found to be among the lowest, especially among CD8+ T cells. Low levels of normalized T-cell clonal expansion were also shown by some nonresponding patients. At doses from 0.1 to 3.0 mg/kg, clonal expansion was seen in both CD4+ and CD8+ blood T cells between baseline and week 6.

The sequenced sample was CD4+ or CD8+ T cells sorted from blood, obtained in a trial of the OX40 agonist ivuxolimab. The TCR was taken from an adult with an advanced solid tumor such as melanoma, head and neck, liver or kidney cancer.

In nucleotide form, the sequence is TGTGCCAGCGACCGGGACTCAACCCTTAGCACAGATACGCAGTATTTT. Its protein is CASDRDSTLSTDTQYF. The sequence joins TRBV2 to TRBJ2-3; the D gene is perhaps TRBD2, from 6 matching bases. From a lookup of the germline V gene, CDR1 and CDR2 are SNHLY and FYNNEI. From the cysteine up to the phenylalanine, the CDR3 has a length of 16 residues. Left in the record is the CDR3 DNA by itself, 48 bases read in frame from the first base. V was cut back by 8 bases and J by 0 bases, leaving a gap of 18 bases between them.